Listed below are T cell receptor beta chains from one sample, sequenced in a study of blood T cell repertoires in COVID-19. Profiled with immunoSEQ multiplex PCR; TCRdb holds only in-frame clones, not every one. The sample has 54,000 or so clones, roughly 88% seen once. The material sequenced was peripheral blood. These receptors originate from a woman at least 80 years old with acute or convalescent COVID-19. Each CDR3 is given without its conserved first and last residue. Fields, in order: J gene, D gene, V gene, CDR3 protein. A D gene is named only where the DNA matches it firmly.

j_gene: TRBJ1-2; d_gene: .; v_gene: TRBV29-1; CDR3aa: SVDGGANYGYT
j_gene: TRBJ2-5; d_gene: .; v_gene: TRBV6-5; CDR3aa: ASKGRGNLRETQY
j_gene: TRBJ2-1; d_gene: .; v_gene: TRBV7-6; CDR3aa: ASSEGLLVNEQF
j_gene: TRBJ2-4; d_gene: TRBD1; v_gene: TRBV5-4; CDR3aa: ASSRQGVMTKNIQY
j_gene: TRBJ1-6; d_gene: TRBD1; v_gene: TRBV3-1/TRBV3-2; CDR3aa: ASSQAGTGVTPLH
j_gene: TRBJ2-1; d_gene: TRBD1; v_gene: TRBV5-1; CDR3aa: ASTPGQGAYNEQF
j_gene: TRBJ2-1; d_gene: .; v_gene: TRBV3-1/TRBV3-2; CDR3aa: ASSQGWVAEQF
j_gene: TRBJ2-1; d_gene: .; v_gene: TRBV18; CDR3aa: ASSPFDSSYNEQF
j_gene: TRBJ2-1; d_gene: .; v_gene: TRBV9; CDR3aa: ASSAKETRGYNEQF
j_gene: TRBJ2-3; d_gene: .; v_gene: TRBV2; CDR3aa: ASLTDTQY
j_gene: TRBJ1-4; d_gene: TRBD1; v_gene: TRBV19; CDR3aa: ASMGQRNEKLF
j_gene: TRBJ2-1; d_gene: .; v_gene: TRBV4-1; CDR3aa: ASSRGEGYNEQF
j_gene: TRBJ2-1; d_gene: .; v_gene: TRBV5-1; CDR3aa: ASSSLDRHEQF
j_gene: TRBJ1-3; d_gene: .; v_gene: TRBV12-5; CDR3aa: ASGLEGVSGNTIY
j_gene: TRBJ1-5; d_gene: .; v_gene: TRBV3-1/TRBV3-2; CDR3aa: ASSQDPRQPQH
j_gene: TRBJ2-1; d_gene: TRBD2; v_gene: TRBV5-1; CDR3aa: ASSRGVEQF
j_gene: TRBJ1-4; d_gene: .; v_gene: TRBV29-1; CDR3aa: SVHLPAPGNEKLF
j_gene: TRBJ2-3; d_gene: TRBD2; v_gene: TRBV30; CDR3aa: AWSVIASGRTDTQY
j_gene: TRBJ2-3; d_gene: TRBD1; v_gene: TRBV11-2; CDR3aa: ASSRGQGGSTDTQY
j_gene: TRBJ2-1; d_gene: TRBD2; v_gene: TRBV7-3; CDR3aa: ASSRLAGEQF
j_gene: TRBJ1-2; d_gene: .; v_gene: TRBV28; CDR3aa: ASSRTGMGYT
j_gene: TRBJ2-1; d_gene: TRBD2; v_gene: TRBV12-5; CDR3aa: ASGSGLAGVNEQF
j_gene: TRBJ2-5; d_gene: .; v_gene: TRBV5-1; CDR3aa: ASSLTGNGKTETQY
j_gene: TRBJ1-2; d_gene: .; v_gene: TRBV3-1/TRBV3-2; CDR3aa: ASSQVARNGGYT
j_gene: TRBJ2-3; d_gene: TRBD2; v_gene: TRBV19; CDR3aa: ASSTPGTSGVHTQY
j_gene: TRBJ1-4; d_gene: TRBD1; v_gene: TRBV11-2; CDR3aa: ASSWTGKNEKLF
j_gene: TRBJ1-3; d_gene: .; v_gene: TRBV2; CDR3aa: ASRSLTERDTIY
j_gene: TRBJ2-3; d_gene: .; v_gene: TRBV10-2; CDR3aa: ASREGLGTDTQY
j_gene: TRBJ2-7; d_gene: .; v_gene: TRBV7-2; CDR3aa: ASSSFYEQY
j_gene: TRBJ1-1; d_gene: TRBD1; v_gene: TRBV18; CDR3aa: ASSPGQAMNTEAF
j_gene: TRBJ2-5; d_gene: TRBD2; v_gene: TRBV6-2/TRBV6-3; CDR3aa: ASSTGLAGGTGTQY
j_gene: TRBJ2-7; d_gene: TRBD2; v_gene: TRBV7-2; CDR3aa: ASSLAAAGGSYEQY
j_gene: TRBJ1-6; d_gene: TRBD1; v_gene: TRBV9; CDR3aa: ASSVGDRAPLH
j_gene: TRBJ2-7; d_gene: .; v_gene: TRBV28; CDR3aa: ASSLAPSGEQY
j_gene: TRBJ1-2; d_gene: TRBD1; v_gene: TRBV30; CDR3aa: ARRTGTNYGYT
j_gene: TRBJ1-2; d_gene: TRBD1; v_gene: TRBV18; CDR3aa: ASSKGQGDYGYT
j_gene: TRBJ1-5; d_gene: .; v_gene: TRBV6-1; CDR3aa: ASSEARVNQPQH
j_gene: TRBJ2-5; d_gene: TRBD2; v_gene: TRBV28; CDR3aa: ASSPPGIAGATQY
j_gene: TRBJ2-5; d_gene: TRBD2; v_gene: TRBV11-3; CDR3aa: ASSQGLAGSSETQY
j_gene: TRBJ1-2; d_gene: .; v_gene: TRBV27; CDR3aa: ASSLSYPPGSYGYT
j_gene: TRBJ1-4; d_gene: .; v_gene: TRBV19; CDR3aa: ASSTTGGNEKLF
j_gene: TRBJ1-4; d_gene: .; v_gene: TRBV5-1; CDR3aa: ASSFGSLATNEKLF
j_gene: TRBJ1-5; d_gene: TRBD1; v_gene: TRBV19; CDR3aa: ASSVTQGAGQPQH
j_gene: TRBJ2-1; d_gene: .; v_gene: TRBV4-1; CDR3aa: ASISGHAARNEQF
j_gene: TRBJ1-2; d_gene: TRBD1; v_gene: TRBV19; CDR3aa: ASSPGQGFYGYT
j_gene: TRBJ2-1; d_gene: .; v_gene: TRBV11-2; CDR3aa: ASSFKQGRGNEQF